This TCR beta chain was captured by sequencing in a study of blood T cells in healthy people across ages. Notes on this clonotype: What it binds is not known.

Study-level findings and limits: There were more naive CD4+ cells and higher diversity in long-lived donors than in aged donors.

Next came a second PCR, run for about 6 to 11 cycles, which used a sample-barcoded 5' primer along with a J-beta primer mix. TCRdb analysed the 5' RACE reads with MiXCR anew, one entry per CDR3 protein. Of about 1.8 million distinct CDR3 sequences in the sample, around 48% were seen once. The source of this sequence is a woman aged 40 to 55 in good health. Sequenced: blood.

The CDR3 spells CASSVALRGKQNNEQFF. DNA for the CDR3: TGTGCCAGCAGCGTAGCCTTACGAGGGAAGCAGAACAATGAGCAGTTCTTC. The rearrangement joins TRBV9 to TRBJ2-1, with D maybe TRBD2 (5 bases). V was shortened by 0 bases and J by 5 bases, with 18 bases between the two germline ends. The CDR3 length is 17 residues. The germline V gene has CDR1 SGDLS and CDR2 YYNGEE.